This TCR beta chain was identified in a study of PD-1 blockade in classical Hodgkin lymphoma. Study-wide points: When set against healthy donors, newly diagnosed patients were reported to show lower baseline TCR diversity.

TCRdb's copy holds only in-frame clones and misses some; the assay was immunoSEQ multiplex PCR. This table holds around 27,000 clones, more than 85% found once. Noted time point: newly diagnosed, previously untreated cHL patient sample. Untreated, newly diagnosed classical Hodgkin lymphoma PBMCs were comparators. Of note for this clone: Its cognate antigen is unknown.

The origin of this receptor is a human donor with classical Hodgkin lymphoma. The specimen was peripheral blood mononuclear cells (PBMCs).

CDR3 nucleotides: TGTGCCAGCAGCAACCGGGACCCATCCTACGAGCAGTACTTC. This gives the protein CASSNRDPSYEQYF. The rearrangement uses TRBV5-4 and TRBJ2-7; the D gene could be TRBD1 or TRBD2 (5 bases each). Deletions cut 4 bases from V and 1 base from J, with 12 bases between. The germline V gene has CDR1 SGHNT and CDR2 YYREEE (reference sequence). CDR3 size: 14 residues.